The clone carrying this TCR beta chain was seen just once. These data are taken from a study of blood T cell repertoires in COVID-19. The repertoire was sequenced with immunoSEQ multiplex PCR; TCRdb's copy has only in-frame clones and lacks some. In the table there are approximately 170,000 clones, approximately 88% of which are singletons. Trimming removed 4 bases from V and 1 base from J; junction bases left unmatched: 3. The CDR3 consists of 14 residues. Germline lookup yields CDR1 SGHNT and CDR2 YYREEE (reference sequence). Input material: PBMCs or T cells enriched from blood (not recorded which). V and J are TRBV5-4 and TRBJ1-1, with TRBD1 matching over 8 bases. This TCR was recovered from a woman aged 18-35 years who had recovered from COVID-19. Written as DNA, the CDR3 is TGTGCCAGCAGCCAAGGGACAGGGAACACTGAAGCTTTCTTT. It encodes CASSQGTGNTEAFF. The whole variable domain, remainder taken from reference TRBV5-4 and TRBJ1-1, is ETGVTQSPTHLIKTRGQQVTLRCSSQSGHNTVSWYQQALGQGPQFIFQYYREEENGRGNFPPRFSGLQFPNYSSELNVNALELDDSALYLCASSQGTGNTEAFFGQGTRLTVV.